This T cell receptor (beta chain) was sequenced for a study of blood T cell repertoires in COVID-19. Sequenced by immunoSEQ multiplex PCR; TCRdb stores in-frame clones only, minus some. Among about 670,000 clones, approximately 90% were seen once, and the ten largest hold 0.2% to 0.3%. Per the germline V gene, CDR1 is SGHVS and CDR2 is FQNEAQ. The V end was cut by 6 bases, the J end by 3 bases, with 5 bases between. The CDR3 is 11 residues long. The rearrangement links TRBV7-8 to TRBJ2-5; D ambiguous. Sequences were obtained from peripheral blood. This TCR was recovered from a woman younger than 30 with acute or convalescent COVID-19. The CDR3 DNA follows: TGTGCCAGCAGGGTAGAAGAGACCCAGTACTTC. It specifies CASRVEETQYF.